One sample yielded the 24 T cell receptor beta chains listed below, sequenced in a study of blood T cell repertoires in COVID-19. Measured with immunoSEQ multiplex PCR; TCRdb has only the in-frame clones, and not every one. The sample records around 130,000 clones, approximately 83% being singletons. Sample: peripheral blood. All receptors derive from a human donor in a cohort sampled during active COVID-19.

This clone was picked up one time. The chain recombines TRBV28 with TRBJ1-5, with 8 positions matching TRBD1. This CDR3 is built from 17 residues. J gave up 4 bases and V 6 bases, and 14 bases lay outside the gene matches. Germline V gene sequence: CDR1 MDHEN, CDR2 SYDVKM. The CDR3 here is CASRFRRQGADNQPQHF. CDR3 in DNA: TGTGCCAGCAGATTCCGCCGCCAGGGGGCGGATAATCAGCCCCAGCATTTT.

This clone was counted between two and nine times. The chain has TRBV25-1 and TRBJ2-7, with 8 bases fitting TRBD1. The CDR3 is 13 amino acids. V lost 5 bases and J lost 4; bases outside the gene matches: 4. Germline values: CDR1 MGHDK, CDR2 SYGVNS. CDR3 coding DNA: TGTGCCAGCAGTATCGGACAGGGTTACGAGCAGTACTTC. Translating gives CASSIGQGYEQYF.

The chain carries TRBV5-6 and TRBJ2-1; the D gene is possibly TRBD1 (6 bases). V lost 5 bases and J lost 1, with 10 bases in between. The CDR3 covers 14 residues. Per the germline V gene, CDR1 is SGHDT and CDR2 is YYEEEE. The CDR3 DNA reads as TGTGCCAGCAGATACGGACAGTCCTACAATGAGCAGTTCTTC. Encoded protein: CASRYGQSYNEQFF.

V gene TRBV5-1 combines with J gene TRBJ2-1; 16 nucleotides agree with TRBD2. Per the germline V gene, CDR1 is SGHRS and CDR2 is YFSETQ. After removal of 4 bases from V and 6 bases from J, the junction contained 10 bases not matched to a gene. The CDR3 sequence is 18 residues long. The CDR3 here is CASSRGLAGGPLTNEQFF. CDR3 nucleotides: TGCGCCAGCAGCAGGGGACTAGCGGGGGGGCCACTAACCAATGAGCAGTTCTTC. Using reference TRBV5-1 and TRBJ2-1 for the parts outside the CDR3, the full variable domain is KAGVTQTPRYLIKTRGQQVTLSCSPISGHRSVSWYQQTPGQGLQFLFEYFSETQRNKGNFPGRFSGRQFSNSRSEMNVSTLELGDSALYLCASSRGLAGGPLTNEQFFGPGTRLTVL.

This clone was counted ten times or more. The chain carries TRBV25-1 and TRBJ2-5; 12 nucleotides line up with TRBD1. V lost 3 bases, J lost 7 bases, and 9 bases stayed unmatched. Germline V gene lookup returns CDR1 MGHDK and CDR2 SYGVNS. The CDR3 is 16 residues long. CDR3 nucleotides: TGTGCCAGCAGTGATAGGGACAGGGGGCTTTTTTGGACCCAGTACTTC. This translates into CASSDRDRGLFWTQYF.

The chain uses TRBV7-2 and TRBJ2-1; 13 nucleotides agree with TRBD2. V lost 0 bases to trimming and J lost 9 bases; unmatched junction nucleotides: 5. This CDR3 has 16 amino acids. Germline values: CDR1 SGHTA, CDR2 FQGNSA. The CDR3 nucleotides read TGTGCCAGCAGCTTAGCTACTAGCGGGGGGGCGGCTGAGCAGTTCTTC. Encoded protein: CASSLATSGGAAEQFF.

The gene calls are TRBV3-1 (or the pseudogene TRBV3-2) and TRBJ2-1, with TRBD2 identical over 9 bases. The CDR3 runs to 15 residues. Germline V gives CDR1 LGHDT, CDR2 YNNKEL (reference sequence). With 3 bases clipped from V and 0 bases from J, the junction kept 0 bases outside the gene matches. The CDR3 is CASSQTSGSYNEQFF. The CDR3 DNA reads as TGTGCCAGCAGCCAGACTAGCGGCTCCTACAATGAGCAGTTCTTC.

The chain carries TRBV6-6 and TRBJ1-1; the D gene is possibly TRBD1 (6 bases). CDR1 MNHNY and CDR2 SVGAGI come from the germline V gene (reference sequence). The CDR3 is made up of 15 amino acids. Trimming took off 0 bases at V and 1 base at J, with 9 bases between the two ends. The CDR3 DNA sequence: TGTGCCAGCAGTTACTCGGGACACAAGAACACTGAAGCTTTCTTT. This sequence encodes CASSYSGHKNTEAFF.

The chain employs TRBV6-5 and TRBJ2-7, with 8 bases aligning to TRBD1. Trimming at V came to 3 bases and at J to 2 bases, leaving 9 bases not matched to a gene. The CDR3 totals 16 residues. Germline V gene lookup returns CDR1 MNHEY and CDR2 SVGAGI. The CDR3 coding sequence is TGTGCCAGCAGTTATTCCCGCAGGGGGCCTGCCTACGAGCAGTACTTC. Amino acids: CASSYSRRGPAYEQYF.

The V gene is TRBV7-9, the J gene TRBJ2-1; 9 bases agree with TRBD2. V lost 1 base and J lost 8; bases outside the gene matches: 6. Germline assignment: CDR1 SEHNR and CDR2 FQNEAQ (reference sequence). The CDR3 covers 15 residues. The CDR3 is CASSLGLAGLDEQFF. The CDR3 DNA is TGTGCCAGCAGCTTAGGCCTAGCGGGGTTAGATGAGCAGTTCTTC.

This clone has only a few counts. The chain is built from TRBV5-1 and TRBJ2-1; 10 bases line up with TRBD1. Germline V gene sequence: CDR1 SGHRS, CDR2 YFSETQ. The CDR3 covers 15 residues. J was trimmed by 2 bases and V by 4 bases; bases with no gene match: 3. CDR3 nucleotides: TGCGCCAGCAGCGGCGGGACAGGGGCCTACAATGAGCAGTTCTTC. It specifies CASSGGTGAYNEQFF.

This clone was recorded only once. The CDR3 DNA reads as TGCGCCAGCAGCTCGGCCCCGTTCGGGACAGGGATCTACAATGAGCAGTTCTTC. Protein: CASSSAPFGTGIYNEQFF. The V gene is TRBV5-1, the J gene TRBJ2-1, with TRBD1 matching 9 bases. There are 18 residues in the CDR3. The V gene end was trimmed by 3 bases and the J gene end by 3 bases; junction bases not matched to a gene: 13. Germline lookup yields CDR1 SGHRS and CDR2 YFSETQ.

This CDR3 is CASSSSRSRTGELFF. CDR3 DNA: TGCGCCAGCAGCTCTTCACGGAGCCGTACCGGGGAGCTGTTTTTT. The rearrangement uses TRBV5-1 and TRBJ2-2; the D is unclear. CDR1 and CDR2 from the germline V gene are SGHRS and YFSETQ. This CDR3 region has 15 residues. Trimming removed 3 bases at V and 5 bases at J, with 14 bases between.

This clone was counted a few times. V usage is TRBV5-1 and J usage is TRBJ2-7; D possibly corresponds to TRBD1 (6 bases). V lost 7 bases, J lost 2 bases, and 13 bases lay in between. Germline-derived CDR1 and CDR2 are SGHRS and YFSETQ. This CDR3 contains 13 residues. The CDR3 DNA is TGCGCCAGCTCCCGGGACACACCCTACGAGCAGTACTTC. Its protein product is CASSRDTPYEQYF. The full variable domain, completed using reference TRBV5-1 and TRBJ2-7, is KAGVTQTPRYLIKTRGQQVTLSCSPISGHRSVSWYQQTPGQGLQFLFEYFSETQRNKGNFPGRFSGRQFSNSRSEMNVSTLELGDSALYLCASSRDTPYEQYFGPGTRLTVT.

The CDR3 loop reads CASSSLDKGPNTEAFF. The DNA of the CDR3 is TGTGCCAGCAGTTCCCTGGACAAGGGCCCGAACACTGAAGCTTTCTTT. The chain carries TRBV25-1 and TRBJ1-1; D might be TRBD1 (5 bases). Deletions cut 5 bases from V and 1 base from J, with 17 bases between. The CDR3 contains 16 residues. CDR1 is MGHDK, CDR2 SYGVNS, per germline.

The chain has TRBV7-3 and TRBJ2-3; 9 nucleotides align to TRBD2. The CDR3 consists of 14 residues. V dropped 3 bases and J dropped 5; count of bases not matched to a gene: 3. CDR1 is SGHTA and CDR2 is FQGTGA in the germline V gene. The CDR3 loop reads CASSFGGRGDTQYF. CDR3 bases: TGTGCCAGCAGCTTTGGCGGGAGGGGAGATACGCAGTATTTT.

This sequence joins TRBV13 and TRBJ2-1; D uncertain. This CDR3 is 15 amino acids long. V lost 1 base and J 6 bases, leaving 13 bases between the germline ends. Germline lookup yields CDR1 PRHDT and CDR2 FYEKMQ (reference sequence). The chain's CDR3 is CASSLEHGVGNEQFF. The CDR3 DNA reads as TGTGCCAGCAGCTTAGAACACGGAGTAGGCAATGAGCAGTTCTTC.

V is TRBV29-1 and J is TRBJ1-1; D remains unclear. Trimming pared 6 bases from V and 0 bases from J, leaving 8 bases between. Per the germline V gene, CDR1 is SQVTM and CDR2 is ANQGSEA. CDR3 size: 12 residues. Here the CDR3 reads CSVRSVNTEAFF. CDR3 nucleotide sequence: TGCAGCGTCAGGTCGGTGAACACTGAAGCTTTCTTT. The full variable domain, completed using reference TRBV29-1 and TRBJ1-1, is SAVISQKPSRDICQRGTSLTIQCQVDSQVTMMFWYRQQPGQSLTLIATANQGSEATYESGFVIDKFPISRPNLTFSTLTVSNMSPEDSSIYLCSVRSVNTEAFFGQGTRLTVV.

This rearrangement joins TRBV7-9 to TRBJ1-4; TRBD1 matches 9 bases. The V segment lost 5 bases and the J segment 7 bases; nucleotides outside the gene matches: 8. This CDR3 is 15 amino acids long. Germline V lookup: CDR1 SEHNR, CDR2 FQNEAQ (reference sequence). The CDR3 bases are TGTGCCAGCAGCCCAAGGACAGGGGAAGGTGAAAAACTGTTTTTT. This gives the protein CASSPRTGEGEKLFF. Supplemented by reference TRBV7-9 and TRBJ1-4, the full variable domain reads DTGVSQNPRHKITKRGQNVTFRCDPISEHNRLYWYRQTLGQGPEFLTYFQNEAQLEKSRLLSDRFSAERPKGSFSTLEIQRTEQGDSAMYLCASSPRTGEGEKLFFGSGTQLSVL.

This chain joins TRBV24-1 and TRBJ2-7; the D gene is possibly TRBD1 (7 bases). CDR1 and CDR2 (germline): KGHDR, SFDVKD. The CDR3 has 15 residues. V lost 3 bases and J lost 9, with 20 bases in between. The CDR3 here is CATSDGLGGQLPQYF. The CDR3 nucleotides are TGTGCCACCAGTGATGGGTTGGGGGGACAGCTACCGCAGTACTTC.

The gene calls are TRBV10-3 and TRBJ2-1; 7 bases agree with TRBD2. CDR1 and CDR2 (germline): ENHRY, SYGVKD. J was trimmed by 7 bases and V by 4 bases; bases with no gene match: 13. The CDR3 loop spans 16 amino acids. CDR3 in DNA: TGTGCCATCAGTGGCTTGGCGGGGGAGAGGAGGAATGAGCAGTTCTTC. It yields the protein CAISGLAGERRNEQFF.

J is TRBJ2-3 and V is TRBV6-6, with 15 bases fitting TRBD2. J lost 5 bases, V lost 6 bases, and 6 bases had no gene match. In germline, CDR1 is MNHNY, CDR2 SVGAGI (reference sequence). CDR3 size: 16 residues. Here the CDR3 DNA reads TGTGCCAGCAGCCGCGGACTAGCGGGGGGGGGAGATACGCAGTATTTT. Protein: CASSRGLAGGGDTQYF.

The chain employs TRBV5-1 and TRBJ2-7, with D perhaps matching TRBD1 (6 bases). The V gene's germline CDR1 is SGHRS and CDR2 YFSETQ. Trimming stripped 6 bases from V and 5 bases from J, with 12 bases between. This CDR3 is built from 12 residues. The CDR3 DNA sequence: TGCGCCAGCACTGACAGGCGAGACGAGCAGTACTTC. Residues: CASTDRRDEQYF.

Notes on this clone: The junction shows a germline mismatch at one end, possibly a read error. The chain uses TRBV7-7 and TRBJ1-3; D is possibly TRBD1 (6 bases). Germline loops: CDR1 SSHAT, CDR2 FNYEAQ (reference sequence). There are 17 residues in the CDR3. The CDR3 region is CASSIRKTGTRGNTIYF. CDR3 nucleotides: TGTGCTAGCAGCATTCGCAAGACCGGGACAAGAGGAAACACCATATATTTT.